A selection of T cell receptor beta chains follows, all from one sample in a study of neurological immune-mediated disorders. In TCRdb, the 5' RACE reads were re-called with MiXCR into one record per CDR3 protein. The sample carries fewer than 25,000 distinct CDR3 sequences, about 10% recorded once. Sequencing used PBMCs. These receptors were obtained from a woman aged 55-70 years with HTLV-1-associated myelopathy (HAM/TSP). The CDR3 runs from the conserved cysteine through the conserved F or W. The order of the fields is CDR3 length, clone size, J gene, D gene, V gene, CDR3 DNA, CDR3 protein. The D gene is left open where the match is weak. For some rows the clone size is stated as once, few or many, or as a class when expanded; others skip it.

>15|many|TRBJ1-1|TRBD1|TRBV6-1
TGTGCCAGCCCCGGGGTGTTACAGGGGAGGACTGAAGCTTTCTTT
CASPGVLQGRTEAFF
>15|.|TRBJ2-3|TRBD2|TRBV20-1
TGCAGTGCTACCGCCACTAGCGGGGACACAGATACGCAGTATTTT
CSATATSGDTDTQYF
>12|many|TRBJ2-5|TRBD2|TRBV10-3
TGTGCCATCAGGGCCGGGGGGGAGACCCAGTACTTC
CAIRAGGETQYF
>15|many|TRBJ2-1|.|TRBV5-1
TGCGCCAGCAGCTTGGCCTGGGGGTGGTACAATGAGCAGTTCTTC
CASSLAWGWYNEQFF
>14|many|TRBJ2-3|TRBD1|TRBV20-1
TGCAGTGCTAGGACAGGGGCAAACACAGATACGCAGTATTTT
CSARTGANTDTQYF
>11|many|TRBJ1-2|TRBD1|TRBV29-1
TGCAGCGTTCCTGACAGGGCTGGCTACACCTTC
CSVPDRAGYTF
>10|many|TRBJ1-3|.|TRBV10-3
TGTGCCATCGGTGGAAACACCATATATTTT
CAIGGNTIYF
>14|.|TRBJ2-7|.|TRBV15
TGTGCCACCAGCAGAGATGGCACCGCCTACGAGCAGTACTTC
CATSRDGTAYEQYF
>15|once|TRBJ1-3|TRBD1|TRBV20-1
TGCAGTGCTAGACATACAGGGGGCCCTGGAAACACCATATATTTT
CSARHTGGPGNTIYF
>12|many|TRBJ2-5|TRBD1|TRBV20-1
TGCAGTGCTATACAGGGGGCGGGGACCCAGTACTTC
CSAIQGAGTQYF
>14|many|TRBJ2-7|TRBD2|TRBV5-1
TGCGCCAGCAGACAGCGGGGGAACACACTGGAGCAGTACTTC
CASRQRGNTLEQYF
>14|many|TRBJ2-3|TRBD2|TRBV5-1
TGCGCCAGCAGCTTAGCGGGGAGCACAGATACGCAGTATTTT
CASSLAGSTDTQYF
>12|many|TRBJ1-2|.|TRBV20-1
TGCAGTGCTAAAACAGGGAACTATGGCTACACCTTC
CSAKTGNYGYTF
>14|many|TRBJ2-3|.|TRBV5-1
TGCGCCAGCAGCTTGGAGGGGTCCGCAGATACGCAGTATTTT
CASSLEGSADTQYF
>17|many|TRBJ2-3|TRBD2|TRBV7-3
TGTGCCAGCAGCCCGGGACTAGCGGGGGGGCGAAAAGATACGCAGTATTTT
CASSPGLAGGRKDTQYF
>13|medium-sized|TRBJ2-1|.|TRBV7-9
TGTGCCAGCAGCTTGGGACAAAACAATGAGCAGTTCTTC
CASSLGQNNEQFF
>15|many|TRBJ2-2|TRBD1|TRBV12-3/TRBV12-4
TGTGCCAGCAGTTTATGGACAGGGGGGACCGGGGAGCTGTTTTTT
CASSLWTGGTGELFF
>14|many|TRBJ1-1|.|TRBV18
TGTGCCAGCTCACCGGAGATGGGGAACACTGAAGCTTTCTTT
CASSPEMGNTEAFF
>15|many|TRBJ2-7|TRBD1|TRBV20-1
TGCAGTGCTAGGAAGAGACGGACAGGGGCCCCCGAGCAGTACTTC
CSARKRRTGAPEQYF
>12|many|TRBJ2-7|.|TRBV5-1
TGCGCCAGCAGCTTGGAAACCTACGAGCAGTACTTC
CASSLETYEQYF
>15|many|TRBJ1-1|.|TRBV20-1
TGCAGTGCAAATCGGCGGGGGGACCCGAACACTGAAGCTTTCTTT
CSANRRGDPNTEAFF
>14|many|TRBJ1-2|.|TRBV5-1
TGCGCCAGCAGCTTGGTCGGGGGAGACTATGGCTACACCTTC
CASSLVGGDYGYTF
>14|few|TRBJ2-7|TRBD2|TRBV20-1
TGCAGTGCTACCCGGCGGGGGGGGATCTACGAGCAGTACTTC
CSATRRGGIYEQYF
>11|many|TRBJ1-2|.|TRBV5-1
TGCGCCAGCAGCTTGGATGGGGGCTACACCTTC
CASSLDGGYTF
>14|many|TRBJ1-5|.|TRBV27
TGTGCCAGCAGTTTATTAGGGGGGGAAGGGCCCCAGCATTTT
CASSLLGGEGPQHF
>12|many|TRBJ1-1|.|TRBV20-1
TGCAGTGCTTGGGGAGCTTACACTGAAGCTTTCTTT
CSAWGAYTEAFF
>15|medium-sized|TRBJ2-3|.|TRBV10-3
TGTGCCATCAGCCTCGCCGGGACAAGCACAGATACGCAGTATTTT
CAISLAGTSTDTQYF
>13|many|TRBJ1-2|.|TRBV12-3/TRBV12-4
TGTGCCAGCAGTCCCGACGCAGGCTATGGCTACACCTTC
CASSPDAGYGYTF
>16|many|TRBJ2-1|TRBD2|TRBV2
TGTGCCAGCAGTGGGACTAGCGGTTTTGGCTACAATGAGCAGTTCTTC
CASSGTSGFGYNEQFF
>15|many|TRBJ1-2|.|TRBV10-3
TGTGCCATCAGTGAGTCGACCGGACAGAACTATGGCTACACCTTC
CAISESTGQNYGYTF
>14|many|TRBJ2-7|TRBD2|TRBV11-2
TGTGCCAGCAGCTTAGACCGAGGGACTACCGAGCAGTACTTC
CASSLDRGTTEQYF
>13|medium-sized|TRBJ1-1|TRBD1|TRBV12-3/TRBV12-4
TGTGCCAGCAGAACGGGACAGGGGACTGAAGCTTTCTTT
CASRTGQGTEAFF
>14|many|TRBJ1-5|TRBD1|TRBV20-1
TGCAGTGCTAGAGCCGGGACAGGGCGTCAGCCCCAGCATTTT
CSARAGTGRQPQHF
>16|many|TRBJ2-1|TRBD1|TRBV20-1
TGCAGTGCTAGAGATTCCGGGACAGGGGATAGCAATGAGCAGTTCTTC
CSARDSGTGDSNEQFF
>15|.|TRBJ2-3|TRBD2|TRBV27
TGTGCCAGCAGTTTATTGGTCGGGAGGTCAGATACGCAGTATTTT
CASSLLVGRSDTQYF
>13|.|TRBJ1-4|.|TRBV10-3
TGTGCCGTCGGGCGGGGTCAGAATGAAAAACTGTTTTTT
CAVGRGQNEKLFF
>18|many|TRBJ2-7|TRBD2|TRBV6-6
TGTGCCAGCAGTTACTCCCGACTAGCGGGGGACCCCTCCTACGAGCAGTACTTC
CASSYSRLAGDPSYEQYF
>14|many|TRBJ1-6|.|TRBV3-1
TGTGCCAGCAGCCAAGTCGAACAGAATTCACCCCTCCACTTT
CASSQVEQNSPLHF
>12|many|TRBJ2-5|.|TRBV7-9
TGTGCCAGCAGCTTCCCTGGGGAGACCCAGTACTTC
CASSFPGETQYF
>16|medium-sized|TRBJ1-3|TRBD1|TRBV20-1
TGCAGTGCTAGAGATGAACAGGGGTTGACTGGAAACACCATATATTTT
CSARDEQGLTGNTIYF
>15|many|TRBJ2-7|TRBD2|TRBV20-1
TGCAGTGCTAGAGATATGCTAGCGGGGGGGCTCGAGCAGTACTTC
CSARDMLAGGLEQYF
>15|many|TRBJ1-6|TRBD1|TRBV6-6
TGTGCCAGCAGTTACTCCGGGACAGGGGATTCACCCCTCCACTTT
CASSYSGTGDSPLHF
>14|many|TRBJ1-4|.|TRBV29-1
TGCAGCGTCACGACGGGAGCAACTAATGAAAAACTGTTTTTT
CSVTTGATNEKLFF